The next 2 T cell receptor beta chains were all read from a single sample in a study of technical replicates of blood from several donors. Data came from immunoSEQ multiplex PCR; TCRdb stores just in-frame clones and leaves some out. Found here are around 57,000 clones, roughly 97% of them singletons; the top ten hold 0.15% to 0.25%. The sequenced material came from T cells isolated from PBMCs. The receptor source for this set is a human donor in good health.

The chain has TRBV4-1 and TRBJ1-1, with D perhaps TRBD1 (5 bases). This CDR3 contains 15 residues. CDR1 MGHRA and CDR2 YSYEKL come from the germline V gene. With 1 base removed from V and 1 base from J, the gap between germline ends came to 10 bases. The CDR3 DNA reads TGCGCCAGCAGCCAAGCAGGGCGGGGGAACACTGAAGCTTTCTTT. It yields the protein CASSQAGRGNTEAFF.

This clone was observed a few times. The J gene is TRBJ2-1, the V gene TRBV18, with 10 bases fitting TRBD2. CDR3 length equals 15 residues. Germline lookup yields CDR1 KGHSH and CDR2 LQKENI. Trimming at V came to 4 bases and at J to 6 bases, leaving 6 bases not matched to a gene. The CDR3, as DNA: TGTGCCAGCTCACTGGGACTAGCGAGGACCAATGAGCAGTTCTTC. Protein sequence: CASSLGLARTNEQFF.